This T cell receptor (beta chain) emerged from a study of T cells in Graves' hyperthyroidism and ophthalmopathy. Uncontrolled infection, other autoimmune disease, pregnancy or lactation disqualified patients from enrolment. Diagnosis rested on symptoms, serum thyroxine and TRAb, thyroid ultrasound, and orbital computed tomography. RNA transcripts yielded amplified TCR beta CDR3 regions. The TCR CDR3 was amplified in a first-round RT-PCR using the HTBI primer set. TCRdb re-called the multiplex PCR reads through MiXCR, storing one row per CDR3 protein. The sample carries roughly 500,000 distinct CDR3 sequences, over 45% recorded once. General observations from the study: The model foresaw ophthalmopathy a median 6.5 months prior to onset. Most thyroid clonotypes expanded above 0.001 were also detected in blood.

This clonotype has a handful of counts. Its specificity is not known. The CDR3 sequence is 13 residues long. The V gene's germline CDR1 is ENHRY and CDR2 SYGVKD. Trimming pared 8 bases from V and 7 bases from J, leaving 17 bases between. Sequencing input: peripheral blood or thyroid tissue (not recorded which). The origin of this receptor is an adult woman with Graves' disease, either hyperthyroidism or ophthalmopathy (not recorded which). The V call is TRBV10-3, the J call TRBJ1-1; possibly TRBD1 for D (5 bases). This CDR3 is CAIADKRGNEAFF. CDR3 bases: TGTGCCATCGCCGATAAAAGGGGAAATGAAGCTTTCTTT.